This entry lists 26 T cell receptor beta chains sequenced from one sample in a study of shared clonotypes between healthy human individuals. Clones were read by immunoSEQ multiplex PCR, and TCRdb kept only the in-frame ones, dropping some. This sample has roughly 2,300,000 clones, with around 92% found just once. The specimen was naive CD4+ T cells from PBMCs. Subset defined: CD45RA+ positively selected. The origin of the receptors is a man aged 18 to 35 in good health. Some clones in this sample may be carry-over from other donors' samples.

V is TRBV29-1 and J is TRBJ1-2, with TRBD1 matching 9 bases. The trim removed 4 bases at V and 8 bases at J, leaving 14 bases unmatched. The germline V gene has CDR1 SQVTM and CDR2 ANQGSEA. The CDR3 is 15 residues long. The CDR3 region has the DNA TGCAGCGTTGCCAGGGACAGGGTGTACACCGGCGGCTACACCTTC. Its translation is CSVARDRVYTGGYTF.

J is TRBJ2-5 and V is TRBV7-2; unclear D gene. The end of the DNA is better explained by TRBJ2-7, so the J call may be wrong. Per the germline V gene, CDR1 is SGHTA and CDR2 is FQGNSA. The CDR3 runs 15 residues. CDR3 coding DNA: TGTGCCAGCAGCCAAGCGCGTACGACATCTTACGAGCAGTACTTC. It codes for CASSQARTTSYEQYF.

V and J are TRBV30 and TRBJ2-4, with D maybe TRBD2 (7 bases). The CDR3 sequence is 14 residues long. The ends were cut back, 1 base at V and 7 bases at J, with 14 bases in the middle. Looked up from germline, CDR1 is GTSNPN and CDR2 is SVGIG (reference sequence). This chain's CDR3 is CAWSGLGGVNIQYF. The CDR3 bases are TGTGCCTGGAGTGGCCTAGGGGGGGTCAACATTCAGTACTTC.

This clone was seen just once. The chain's CDR3 is CASSSSDGGRWEKLFF. DNA of the CDR3: TGTGCCAGCAGCTCCTCAGATGGGGGGCGATGGGAAAAACTGTTTTTT. The chain links TRBV25-1 to TRBJ1-4; TRBD1 is a possible D gene (6 bases). V was cut by 6 bases and J by 8 bases, with 22 bases left in between. The CDR3 consists of 16 residues. Germline-derived CDR1 and CDR2 are MGHDK and SYGVNS.

The sample holds one count of this clone. The rearrangement uses TRBV18 and TRBJ2-3; D remains ambiguous. Germline CDR1 reads KGHSH; CDR2 reads LQKENI. The CDR3 loop spans 11 amino acids. Trimming stripped 3 bases from V and 7 bases from J, with 5 bases between. In DNA form, the CDR3 reads TGTGCCAGCTCACCGATGAATACGCAGTATTTT. This codes for CASSPMNTQYF.

This rearrangement joins TRBV7-8 to TRBJ2-1, with D tentatively TRBD1 (6 bases). The V end was cut by 5 bases, the J end by 12 bases, with 14 bases between. The germline CDR1 and CDR2 sequences are SGHVS and FQNEAQ. The CDR3 is 12 residues long. The DNA of the CDR3 is TGTGCCAGCAGCAAATCGGACAGAAGGCAGTTCTTC. This encodes CASSKSDRRQFF.

The genes are TRBV28 and TRBJ2-1; no reliable D call. V gave up 7 bases and J gave up 3 bases, with 13 bases separating them. CDR1 and CDR2 from the germline V gene are MDHEN and SYDVKM. There are 14 residues in the CDR3. As DNA, the CDR3 is TGTGCCAGCACCCCCCCGGCAGACTACAATGAGCAGTTCTTC. It yields the protein CASTPPADYNEQFF.

The CDR3 coding sequence is TGTGCCACTAGGGACAGGGGGCTGGGTGAGCAGTACTTC. It codes for CATRDRGLGEQYF. The chain has TRBV19 and TRBJ2-7; TRBD1 matches at 12 bases. V was clipped by 10 bases and J by 7 bases; unmatched bases: 8. This CDR3 has 13 residues. In germline, CDR1 is LNHDA, CDR2 SQIVND (reference sequence).

The V gene is TRBV6-1, the J gene TRBJ1-5; the D gene is possibly TRBD1 (5 bases). From germline, CDR1 is MNHNS and CDR2 SASEGT. CDR3 length equals 14 residues. With 7 bases removed from V and 1 base from J, the gap between germline ends came to 11 bases. Written as DNA, the CDR3 is TGTGCCAGCATTTCGGGGGGGAGCAATCAGCCCCAGCATTTT. It translates to CASISGGSNQPQHF.

The rearrangement joins TRBV4-1 to TRBJ2-7, with a weak D call TRBD1 (6 bases). Trimming took 3 bases from V and 6 from J, leaving 24 bases between them. CDR3 size: 17 residues. Germline assignment: CDR1 MGHRA and CDR2 YSYEKL. This chain's CDR3 is CASSHPTWGRTASEQYF. The CDR3 DNA follows: TGCGCCAGCAGCCACCCCACCTGGGGCAGGACAGCATCCGAGCAGTACTTC.

The chain has TRBV19 and TRBJ1-2, with a possible D match to TRBD1 (6 bases). The CDR3 sequence is 13 residues long. Germline CDR1 LNHDA, CDR2 SQIVND (reference sequence). V shed 6 bases and J shed 14 bases, with 22 bases lying between them. CDR3: CASSRNRDTNYTF. The CDR3 DNA follows: TGTGCCAGTAGCCGAAACCGGGACACCAACTATACCTTC. The full variable domain, rest sourced from reference TRBV19 and TRBJ1-2, is DGGITQSPKYLFRKEGQNVTLSCEQNLNHDAMYWYRQDPGQGLRLIYYSQIVNDFQKGDIAEGYSVSREKKESFPLTVTSAQKNPTAFYLCASSRNRDTNYTFGSGTRLTVV.

The V and J genes are TRBV2 and TRBJ1-2, with no clear D. The CDR3 contains 14 residues. Germline CDR1 and CDR2: SNHLY and FYNNEI. The V gene lost 1 base and the J gene lost 8 bases, with 14 bases spanning the gap. The CDR3 DNA is TGTGCCAGCAGTGAAGGACCCTCAGGTCGCGGCTACACCTTC. It encodes CASSEGPSGRGYTF. Supplemented by reference TRBV2 and TRBJ1-2, the full variable domain reads EPEVTQTPSHQVTQMGQEVILRCVPISNHLYFYWYRQILGQKVEFLVSFYNNEISEKSEIFDDQFSVERPDGSNFTLKIRSTKLEDSAMYFCASSEGPSGRGYTFGSGTRLTVV.

This clone was detected once. V and J are TRBV28 and TRBJ2-7; 11 bases map to TRBD2. Germline trimming cut 5 bases from V and 1 base from J; bases unmatched to any gene: 7. The CDR3 contains 16 residues. Germline V gene sequence: CDR1 MDHEN, CDR2 SYDVKM. CDR3 sequence (DNA): TGTGCCAGCAGTGCCCACCTAGCGGGAGGTTCCTACGAGCAGTACTTC. Amino acid sequence: CASSAHLAGGSYEQYF.

The chain has TRBV5-1 and TRBJ2-3; 11 nucleotides line up with TRBD1. The germline V gene encodes CDR1 SGHRS and CDR2 YFSETQ. This CDR3 has 15 residues. The V and J ends lost 5 bases and 3 bases, in that order; junction bases with no gene match: 5. The CDR3 DNA reads TGCGCCAGCAGTCGGACAGGGGGCACGACAGATACGCAGTATTTT. It yields the protein CASSRTGGTTDTQYF.

The rearrangement uses TRBV5-4 and TRBJ2-7, with 9 bases aligning to TRBD1. Trimming at V came to 4 bases and at J to 0 bases, leaving 2 bases not matched to a gene. The V gene's germline CDR1 is SGHNT and CDR2 YYREEE (reference sequence). The CDR3 is 14 amino acids. CDR3 coding DNA: TGTGCCAGCAGCCCGGGACAGGGCTCCTACGAGCAGTACTTC. Protein product: CASSPGQGSYEQYF.

This clone was seen only once. The V call is TRBV6-1, the J call TRBJ1-1; tentatively, D is TRBD1 (5 bases). There are 14 residues in the CDR3. Trimming stripped 9 bases from V and 0 bases from J, with 14 bases between. CDR1 MNHNS and CDR2 SASEGT come from the germline V gene. The CDR3 spells CASLLWGMNTEAFF. Here the CDR3 DNA reads TGTGCCAGTCTCTTGTGGGGGATGAACACTGAAGCTTTCTTT.

The chain recombines TRBV11-2 with TRBJ1-3, with D maybe TRBD1 (6 bases). The ends were cut back, 4 bases at V and 10 bases at J, with 17 bases in the middle. CDR1 and CDR2 (germline): SGHAT, FQNNGV. This CDR3 region has 14 residues. As DNA, the CDR3 is TGTGCCAGCAGCTCCCCCAGGGGAAGCGGGACCATATATTTT. Protein product: CASSSPRGSGTIYF.

The rearrangement uses TRBV5-1 and TRBJ1-3; tentative D call: TRBD1 (6 bases). V lost 0 bases, J lost 0 bases, and 10 bases lay in between. The CDR3 is made up of 16 amino acids. The V gene's germline CDR1 is SGHRS and CDR2 YFSETQ. The CDR3 region is CASSLAGATSGNTIYF. The DNA of the CDR3 is TGCGCCAGCAGCTTGGCGGGGGCCACCTCTGGAAACACCATATATTTT.

The sample holds one count of this clone. This rearrangement joins TRBV27 to TRBJ2-4; 11 bases match TRBD1. This CDR3 region has 16 residues. Germline trimming cut 5 bases from V and 8 bases from J; bases unmatched to any gene: 11. Germline V gene lookup returns CDR1 MNHEY and CDR2 SMNVEV (reference sequence). CDR3 bases: TGTGCCAGCAGTCCTCATCCGGGACAGGGGGAATACATTCAGTACTTC. Amino acid sequence: CASSPHPGQGEYIQYF.

Only one count was recorded for this clone. The rearrangement joins TRBV6-1 to TRBJ2-3; no firm D call. Germline values: CDR1 MNHNS, CDR2 SASEGT. V lost 3 bases, J lost 8 bases, and 9 bases lay in between. This CDR3 spans 12 amino acids. The CDR3 DNA follows: TGTGCCAGCAGTGACCTTCGGGCTACGCAGTATTTT. Residues: CASSDLRATQYF.

The chain recombines TRBV6-6 with TRBJ2-1, with D perhaps matching TRBD1 or TRBD2 (5 bases each). Germline V gene lookup returns CDR1 MNHNY and CDR2 SVGAGI (reference sequence). This CDR3 is built from 12 residues. CDR3 residues: CVSEDGAYGQFF. In DNA form, the CDR3 reads TGTGTCTCCGAGGACGGGGCTTACGGACAGTTCTTC.

The gene calls are TRBV5-1 and TRBJ2-1; 9 bases line up with TRBD2. The V and J ends lost 8 bases and 8 bases, in that order; junction bases with no gene match: 23. The CDR3 length is 18 residues. Germline V gene data show CDR1 as SGHRS and CDR2 as YFSETQ. CDR3 sequence reads: CARELREGHTRLDDEQFF. Here the CDR3 DNA reads TGCGCCAGAGAATTGCGGGAGGGCCATACGAGGTTAGATGATGAGCAGTTCTTC.

The chain recombines TRBV21-1 with TRBJ2-7; the table assigns TRBD2, which was not confirmed against the DNA. TRBV21-1 counts as a pseudogene. CDR3 length: 19 amino acids. CDR3 nucleotide sequence: TGTGCCAGCAGCAAAGATCCTAGTATCCCCGGGGAAGGGAACGACGAGCAGTACTTC. It codes for CASSKDPSIPGEGNDEQYF.

A word on this clone: Different DNA sequences within this sample yield the same CDR3. The chain joins TRBV19 to TRBJ2-7, with 7 bases lining up with TRBD2. V was clipped by 1 base and J by 0 bases; unmatched bases: 3. The CDR3 consists of 15 residues. Germline assignment: CDR1 LNHDA and CDR2 SQIVND (reference sequence). CDR3: CASSIAAGSSYEQYF. CDR3 nucleotides: TGTGCCAGTAGTATAGCAGCGGGAAGCTCCTACGAGCAGTACTTC.

The chain employs TRBV25-1 and TRBJ2-2, with 7 bases that match TRBD1. V lost 4 bases, J lost 6 bases, and 8 bases stayed unmatched. The length of the CDR3 is 15 residues. Germline V lookup: CDR1 MGHDK, CDR2 SYGVNS. CDR3: CASSGRQGNAGELFF. CDR3 sequence (DNA): TGTGCCAGCAGTGGGCGACAGGGTAATGCCGGGGAGCTGTTTTTT.

The V and J genes are TRBV28 and TRBJ2-7, with a tentative D call TRBD1 (5 bases). Germline CDR1 reads MDHEN; CDR2 reads SYDVKM. The length of the CDR3 is 14 residues. V was shortened by 3 bases and J by 2 bases, with 11 bases between the two germline ends. In DNA form, the CDR3 reads TGTGCCAGCAGTTTTCTGGACAATGCCTACGAGCAGTACTTC. Protein sequence: CASSFLDNAYEQYF.